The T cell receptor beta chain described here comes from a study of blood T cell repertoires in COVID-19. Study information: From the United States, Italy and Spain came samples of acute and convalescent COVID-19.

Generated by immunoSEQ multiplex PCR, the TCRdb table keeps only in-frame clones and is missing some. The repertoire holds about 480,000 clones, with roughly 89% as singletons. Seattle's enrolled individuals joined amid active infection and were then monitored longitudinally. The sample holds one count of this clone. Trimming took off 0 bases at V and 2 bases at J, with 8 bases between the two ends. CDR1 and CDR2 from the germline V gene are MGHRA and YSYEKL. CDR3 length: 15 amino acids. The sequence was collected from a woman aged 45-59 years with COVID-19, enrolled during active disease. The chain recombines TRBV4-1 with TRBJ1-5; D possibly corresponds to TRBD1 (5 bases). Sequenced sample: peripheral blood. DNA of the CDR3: TGCGCCAGCAGCCAAGATCTACAGGGCAATCAGCCCCAGCATTTT. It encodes CASSQDLQGNQPQHF.